A single sample is the source of the 12 T cell receptor beta chains below, sequenced in a study of blood T cell repertoires in COVID-19. Data came from immunoSEQ multiplex PCR; TCRdb stores just in-frame clones and leaves some out. The table has around 250,000 clones, roughly 86% seen once. Sequenced: peripheral blood. These receptors came from a woman aged 60-75 years who had recovered from COVID-19.

This clone came up many times. The chain couples TRBV6-2 or TRBV6-3 to TRBJ2-7, with 12 bases lining up with TRBD1. Germline V CDR1 and CDR2: MNHEY, SVGEGT. The CDR3 has 14 residues. Losses at the gene ends were 4 bases for V and 6 bases for J; bases not matched to a gene: 4. The CDR3 nucleotides read TGTGCCAGCAGTTGGGGACAGGGGGCAGGCGAGCAGTACTTC. Translated, it gives CASSWGQGAGEQYF.

This clone came up once. The V call is TRBV4-1, the J call TRBJ1-1; 9 bases map to TRBD1. Germline-derived CDR1 and CDR2 are MGHRA and YSYEKL. V trimming: 3 bases; J trimming: 1 base; junction bases outside the gene matches: 3. The CDR3 covers 15 residues. This CDR3 is CASSHNRGRNTEAFF. The CDR3 DNA follows: TGCGCCAGCAGCCACAACAGGGGGCGGAACACTGAAGCTTTCTTT.

This clone was observed a handful of times. This chain connects TRBV7-2 to TRBJ1-5; 7 bases align to TRBD1. This CDR3 contains 16 residues. The V gene end was trimmed by 3 bases and the J gene end by 0 bases; junction bases not matched to a gene: 5. Germline-derived CDR1 and CDR2 are SGHTA and FQGNSA. The CDR3 sequence is CASSFTTGSSNQPQHF. CDR3 coding DNA: TGTGCCAGCAGCTTTACGACAGGGTCTAGCAATCAGCCCCAGCATTTT. Supplemented by reference TRBV7-2 and TRBJ1-5, the full variable domain reads GAGVSQSPSNKVTEKGKDVELRCDPISGHTALYWYRQSLGQGLEFLIYFQGNSAPDKSGLPSDRFSAERTGGSVSTLTIQRTQQEDSAVYLCASSFTTGSSNQPQHFGDGTRLSIL.

This clone has more than one count but fewer than ten. The V call is TRBV7-3, the J call TRBJ2-5, with 9 bases that match TRBD2. Germline lookup yields CDR1 SGHTA and CDR2 FQGTGA. V was clipped by 5 bases and J by 1 base; unmatched bases: 11. The CDR3 contains 17 residues. This chain's CDR3 is CASSPRGGLQFQETQYF. The CDR3 DNA reads as TGTGCCAGCAGCCCGCGGGGGGGCCTGCAGTTCCAAGAGACCCAGTACTTC.

In this sample, this clone turned up a few times. The chain has TRBV7-9 and TRBJ2-7, with D tentatively TRBD2 (6 bases). There are 16 residues in the CDR3. CDR1 and CDR2 (germline): SEHNR, FQNEAQ (reference sequence). The V end was cut by 3 bases, the J end by 1 base, with 16 bases between. The CDR3 DNA reads TGTGCCAGCAGCTTCCCCTCCGGGGGATCATCCTACGAGCAGTACTTC. Translating gives CASSFPSGGSSYEQYF.

The chain has TRBV9 and TRBJ2-2; 7 bases match TRBD2. The CDR3 is 16 amino acids. V lost 0 bases, J lost 1 base, and 3 bases stayed unmatched. Germline V CDR1 and CDR2: SGDLS, YYNGEE. The CDR3 protein is CASSVGSSGNTGELFF. CDR3 bases: TGTGCCAGCAGCGTAGGGTCTAGCGGGAACACCGGGGAGCTGTTTTTT. The full variable domain, rest sourced from reference TRBV9 and TRBJ2-2, is DSGVTQTPKHLITATGQRVTLRCSPRSGDLSVYWYQQSLDQGLQFLIQYYNGEERAKGNILERFSAQQFPDLHSELNLSSLELGDSALYFCASSVGSSGNTGELFFGEGSRLTVL.

The genes are TRBV4-3 and TRBJ2-3; D unresolved. Between the trimmed V and J ends, which lost 0 bases and 2 bases, there was a span of 9 bases. The CDR3 covers 15 residues. Germline CDR1 is LGHNA and CDR2 is YSLEER. CDR3: CASSQDGRNTDTQYF. The DNA for the CDR3 is TGCGCCAGCAGCCAAGATGGCAGGAACACAGATACGCAGTATTTT.

The chain joins TRBV7-8 to TRBJ2-4, with 7 bases aligning to TRBD2. Germline V gene lookup returns CDR1 SGHVS and CDR2 FQNEAQ. The junction had 4 bases not matched to a gene; V was cut back by 1 base and J by 1 base. The CDR3 has 16 amino acids. CDR3 loop: CASSLVAGEAKNIQYF. The CDR3 coding sequence is TGTGCCAGCAGCTTAGTGGCGGGGGAGGCCAAAAACATTCAGTACTTC.

CDR3 nucleotides: TGTGCCAGCAGCTTATCGGGACAACCCACAGATACGCAGTATTTT. It yields the protein CASSLSGQPTDTQYF. The rearrangement links TRBV7-2 to TRBJ2-3, with D perhaps matching TRBD1 (6 bases). Trimming cost V 2 bases and J 2 bases, with 11 bases left between them. The CDR3 loop spans 15 amino acids. In germline, CDR1 is SGHTA, CDR2 FQGNSA.

The chain joins TRBV6-2 or TRBV6-3 to TRBJ2-7, with a possible D match to TRBD2 (5 bases). The V gene's germline CDR1 is MNHEY and CDR2 SVGEGT. The CDR3 consists of 16 residues. Trimming removed 0 bases at V and 6 bases at J, with 18 bases between. CDR3 bases: TGTGCCAGCAGTTACTCGAAAGGCGGGTTTAAGGGCGAGCAGTACTTC. It specifies CASSYSKGGFKGEQYF.

The DNA of the CDR3 is TGCGCCAGCAGCTCCCGGGACAGGGCGGAGCAGTACTTC. Translation: CASSSRDRAEQYF. The V call is TRBV5-1, the J call TRBJ2-7; TRBD1 matches 9 bases. The CDR3 has 13 amino acids. Germline values: CDR1 SGHRS, CDR2 YFSETQ. The V segment lost 3 bases and the J segment 7 bases; nucleotides outside the gene matches: 5.

The chain uses TRBV10-3 and TRBJ2-1, with D perhaps TRBD1 (6 bases). Trimming shortened V by 7 bases and J by 9 bases, and 10 bases separated the two germline ends. The CDR3 runs 11 residues. Germline V gene lookup returns CDR1 ENHRY and CDR2 SYGVKD. The CDR3 loop reads CAITQGREQFF. Here the CDR3 DNA reads TGTGCCATCACGCAGGGGCGTGAGCAGTTCTTC.